The 25 T cell receptor beta chains reported below all come from one sample, sequenced in a study of OX40 agonist ivuxolimab in advanced cancers. The receptor library was made with the immunoSEQ multiplex PCR assay. As stored in TCRdb, this immuneACCESS dataset retains in-frame rearrangements with V and J assigned. A fraction of the clones does not appear; measured against another copy, unresolved V genes explain less than half of the discrepancy, and the remainder lacks a known reason. The sample table contains approximately 94,000 clones; only one count was recorded for approximately 90% of them. In total, the top ten clones hold 0.5% to 0.65% of the sample. Material: CD4+ or CD8+ T cells sorted from blood, obtained in a trial of the OX40 agonist ivuxolimab. These receptors were obtained from an adult with an advanced solid tumor such as melanoma, head and neck, liver or kidney cancer.

The chain combines TRBV6-1 with TRBJ2-4; D gene ambiguous. The CDR3 sequence is 13 residues long. CDR1 and CDR2 from the germline V gene are MNHNS and SASEGT. V lost 3 bases, J lost 8 bases, and 11 bases lay in between. The CDR3 DNA follows: TGTGCCAGCAGTGAGATAGTGTCGGACATTCAGTACTTC. Protein sequence: CASSEIVSDIQYF.

This chain connects TRBV6-1 to TRBJ2-7; TRBD2 matches 15 bases. The CDR3 is made up of 14 amino acids. The germline V gene has CDR1 MNHNS and CDR2 SASEGT. V was pared by 8 bases and J by 5 bases, with 4 bases of the junction left unmatched. CDR3 nucleotide sequence: TGTGCCAGCCGGACTAGCGGGAGGGGGGACGAGCAGTACTTC. As protein: CASRTSGRGDEQYF.

As DNA, the CDR3 is TGTGCCAGCAGTTACTCGAGGAATGCCCCAACCCAGTACTTC. Protein product: CASSYSRNAPTQYF. The chain has TRBV6-6 and TRBJ2-5, with D unclear. The V gene lost 0 bases and the J gene lost 8 bases, with 13 bases spanning the gap. The CDR3 has 14 residues. Germline CDR1 and CDR2: MNHNY and SVGAGI (reference sequence).

V and J are TRBV6-5 and TRBJ2-7; D gene unclear. Per the germline V gene, CDR1 is MNHEY and CDR2 is SVGAGI. V shed 5 bases and J shed 2 bases, with 10 bases lying between them. The CDR3 runs 13 residues. CDR3 sequence reads: CASSVGSAYEQYF. CDR3 sequence (DNA): TGTGCCAGCAGTGTGGGCAGCGCCTACGAGCAGTACTTC.

In its sample, this clone was seen a few times. The V gene is TRBV11-3, the J gene TRBJ2-7; 9 bases agree with TRBD1. Germline values: CDR1 SGHNT, CDR2 YENEEA. The CDR3 is made up of 13 amino acids. V lost 4 bases to trimming and J lost 7 bases; unmatched junction nucleotides: 5. DNA for the CDR3: TGTGCCAGCAGCTCCCACAGGGGGCAAGAGCAGTACTTC. This gives the protein CASSSHRGQEQYF.

V gene TRBV28 combines with J gene TRBJ1-5, with D possibly being TRBD1 (6 bases). The V gene lost 7 bases and the J gene lost 7 bases, with 11 bases spanning the gap. The length of the CDR3 is 12 residues. Germline CDR1 and CDR2: MDHEN and SYDVKM. The chain's CDR3 is CASNLQGQPQHF. The CDR3 coding sequence is TGTGCCAGCAACCTACAGGGACAGCCCCAGCATTTT.

The chain joins TRBV28 to TRBJ2-5, with TRBD1 matching over 11 bases. CDR3 length equals 14 residues. Trimming removed 6 bases from V and 4 bases from J; junction bases left unmatched: 4. Germline CDR1 MDHEN, CDR2 SYDVKM. The CDR3 reads CASRPGTGGETQYF. The CDR3 nucleotides read TGTGCCAGCAGGCCCGGGACAGGGGGAGAGACCCAGTACTTC.

The rearrangement links TRBV18 to TRBJ2-1; D perhaps matches TRBD2 (6 bases). This CDR3 comprises 13 residues. Germline values: CDR1 KGHSH, CDR2 LQKENI. Trimming stripped 3 bases from V and 6 bases from J, with 9 bases between. CDR3 nucleotides: TGTGCCAGCTCACCCGGGAGTACCAATGAGCAGTTCTTC. As protein: CASSPGSTNEQFF.

The V call is TRBV7-2, the J call TRBJ1-1, with 8 bases identical to TRBD1. This CDR3 has 14 amino acids. V lost 5 bases to trimming and J lost 4 bases; unmatched junction nucleotides: 6. Germline CDR1 SGHTA, CDR2 FQGNSA. The CDR3 DNA reads TGTGCCAGCAGCCTTCCAACAGGGGGCACTGAAGCTTTCTTT. Translating gives CASSLPTGGTEAFF.

The genes are TRBV25-1 and TRBJ2-4, with D maybe TRBD2 (5 bases). Trimming pared 8 bases from V and 6 bases from J, leaving 17 bases between. This CDR3 has 14 amino acids. Germline values: CDR1 MGHDK, CDR2 SYGVNS. CDR3 nucleotide sequence: TGTGCCAGCTCCGAGGGCAGTCACGCAAACATTCAGTACTTC. It codes for CASSEGSHANIQYF.

The chain is built from TRBV6-5 and TRBJ1-3; D may be TRBD1 (6 bases). The CDR3 contains 15 residues. V was clipped by 6 bases and J by 4 bases, with 16 bases between them. Germline CDR1 and CDR2: MNHEY and SVGAGI. This CDR3 is CASSLTQGKGNTIYF. In DNA form, the CDR3 reads TGTGCCAGCAGCCTCACTCAGGGGAAAGGAAACACCATATATTTT.

The rearrangement links TRBV18 to TRBJ1-1; D remains ambiguous. From germline, CDR1 is KGHSH and CDR2 LQKENI. The CDR3 is made up of 13 amino acids. Deletions cut 4 bases from V and 1 base from J, with 7 bases between. CDR3 coding DNA: TGTGCCAGCTCACAGGGAACGAACACTGAAGCTTTCTTT. It encodes CASSQGTNTEAFF.

The chain carries TRBV10-1 and TRBJ2-2, with TRBD1 identical over 8 bases. J gave up 5 bases and V 5 bases, and 7 bases lay outside the gene matches. The germline gives CDR1 WNHNN, CDR2 SYGVQD (reference sequence). The CDR3 length is 15 residues. In nucleotides, the CDR3 is TGCGCCAGCAGTAACGACAGGGGTGGTACCGGGGAGCTGTTTTTT. As protein: CASSNDRGGTGELFF.

CDR3 nucleotide sequence: TGTGCCAGCAGACCTAATTCCCAGCCAGGGGAGACCCAGTACTTC. Translated: CASRPNSQPGETQYF. This chain links TRBV7-6 with TRBJ2-5; possibly TRBD1 for D (5 bases). The V gene's germline CDR1 is SGHVS and CDR2 FNYEAQ. With 6 bases removed from V and 5 bases from J, the gap between germline ends came to 19 bases. The CDR3 covers 15 residues.

The chain links TRBV7-2 to TRBJ2-3; 8 nucleotides match TRBD2. Trimming took 2 bases from V and 8 from J; bases not matched to a gene: 15. Germline CDR1 and CDR2: SGHTA and FQGNSA. The CDR3 length is 17 residues. The CDR3 region has the DNA TGTGCCAGCAGCTTATCGTATTTCGGGCCTAGCGGGTTTACGCAGTATTTT. Protein: CASSLSYFGPSGFTQYF.

The chain uses TRBV9 and TRBJ1-1; 8 bases align to TRBD1. Looked up from germline, CDR1 is SGDLS and CDR2 is YYNGEE. This CDR3 has 16 amino acids. V lost 4 bases and J lost 1; bases outside the gene matches: 9. Here the CDR3 reads CASSQGRGRGNTEAFF. The CDR3 DNA follows: TGTGCCAGCAGCCAAGGCAGGGGGCGCGGGAACACTGAAGCTTTCTTT.

In this sample, this clone turned up once. The chain couples TRBV25-1 to TRBJ2-5, with 9 bases aligning to TRBD1. This CDR3 is built from 12 residues. Trimming cost V 5 bases and J 7 bases; bases outside gene matches: 2. Germline V gives CDR1 MGHDK, CDR2 SYGVNS. The CDR3 loop is CASSWGQGTQYF. The CDR3 bases are TGTGCCAGCAGTTGGGGACAGGGGACCCAGTACTTC.

The J gene is TRBJ2-3, the V gene TRBV5-6, with D perhaps assigned TRBD1 or TRBD2 (5 bases each). The ends were cut back, 0 bases at V and 10 bases at J, with 12 bases in the middle. Looked up from germline, CDR1 is SGHDT and CDR2 is YYEEEE. CDR3 length: 13 amino acids. CDR3 nucleotides: TGTGCCAGCAGCTTGGGACAGCGGCAGGCGCAGTATTTT. Translating gives CASSLGQRQAQYF.

V gene TRBV7-6 combines with J gene TRBJ2-7; the D gene is possibly TRBD2 (5 bases). The CDR3 is 14 residues long. V lost 1 base and J 2 bases, leaving 9 bases between the germline ends. Germline CDR1 SGHVS, CDR2 FNYEAQ. CDR3 sequence reads: CASSLGSGTYEQYF. In nucleotides, the CDR3 is TGTGCCAGCAGCTTAGGCAGCGGTACCTACGAGCAGTACTTC.

In this sample, this clone turned up a few times. The chain carries TRBV7-2 and TRBJ2-3; TRBD2 agrees at 9 bases. Trimming took 2 bases from V and 5 from J; bases not matched to a gene: 5. CDR3 length equals 15 residues. Germline assignment: CDR1 SGHTA and CDR2 FQGNSA. The CDR3, as DNA: TGTGCCAGCAGCTTAAGACTAGCGGAAGGAGATACGCAGTATTTT. Amino acids: CASSLRLAEGDTQYF. Complete variable domain (other parts from reference TRBV7-2 and TRBJ2-3): GAGVSQSPSNKVTEKGKDVELRCDPISGHTALYWYRQSLGQGLEFLIYFQGNSAPDKSGLPSDRFSAERTGGSVSTLTIQRTQQEDSAVYLCASSLRLAEGDTQYFGPGTRLTVL.

The J gene is TRBJ2-1, the V gene TRBV14; 12 nucleotides agree with TRBD2. The germline gives CDR1 SGHDN, CDR2 FVKESK. V gave up 0 bases and J gave up 8 bases; unmatched junction bases: 5. This CDR3 region has 16 residues. CDR3 bases: TGTGCCAGCAGCCAAGAACGGGGACTAGCGGGCTATGAGCAGTTCTTC. As protein: CASSQERGLAGYEQFF. The full variable domain, rest sourced from reference TRBV14 and TRBJ2-1, is EAGVTQFPSHSVIEKGQTVTLRCDPISGHDNLYWYRRVMGKEIKFLLHFVKESKQDESGMPNNRFLAERTGGTYSTLKVQPAELEDSGVYFCASSQERGLAGYEQFFGPGTRLTVL.

Note on this clone: At the DNA level, this CDR3 is encoded by other sequences in the same sample as well. The chain is built from TRBV7-2 and TRBJ2-7; weak D call: TRBD1 (6 bases). V was pared by 5 bases and J by 2 bases, with 10 bases between. CDR3 length: 13 residues. The V gene's germline CDR1 is SGHTA and CDR2 FQGNSA. The CDR3 is CASSRDKTYEQYF. CDR3 sequence (DNA): TGTGCCAGCAGCCGGGACAAAACCTACGAGCAGTACTTC.

This chain uses TRBV2 with TRBJ2-1, with D possibly TRBD2 on 6 matching bases. The CDR3 loop spans 13 amino acids. Trimming took 8 bases from V and 6 from J, leaving 14 bases between them. The germline V gene encodes CDR1 SNHLY and CDR2 FYNNEI. CDR3 region: CASGSGPTNEQFF. The CDR3, as DNA: TGTGCCAGCGGGAGCGGGCCAACCAATGAGCAGTTCTTC.

The chain employs TRBV7-9 and TRBJ2-7, with TRBD1 matching 7 bases. From germline, CDR1 is SEHNR and CDR2 FQNEAQ (reference sequence). This CDR3 is 16 amino acids long. Trimming removed 4 bases from V and 3 bases from J; junction bases left unmatched: 12. The CDR3 reads CASSWYKGTASYEQYF. CDR3 nucleotide sequence: TGTGCCAGCAGCTGGTATAAAGGGACAGCGAGCTACGAGCAGTACTTC.

The chain recombines TRBV6-5 with TRBJ1-1, with unresolved D. The CDR3 spans 14 residues. The ends were cut back, 4 bases at V and 5 bases at J, with 14 bases in the middle. The germline gives CDR1 MNHEY, CDR2 SVGAGI. This chain's CDR3 is CASSLRPIITEAFF. In nucleotides, the CDR3 is TGTGCCAGCAGTTTACGACCCATCATTACTGAAGCTTTCTTT.